Listed below are T cell receptor beta chains from one sample, sequenced in a study of cytotoxic CD8 clonotypes in ibrutinib-treated CLL. Profiling relied on immunoSEQ multiplex PCR, and the TCRdb table lists in-frame clones only, not all of them. This sample has just over 200,000 clones, with about 75% found just once. The specimen comprised PBMCs, sampled after 12 months of ibrutinib treatment. All receptors derive from a human donor with chronic lymphocytic leukemia. Both conserved end residues are part of each CDR3. A D gene is named only where the DNA matches it firmly. Part of the rows lack a size; the others show once, few, many or a class for expanded clones.

>.|.|TRBV30|TRBJ1-5
CAWSPGGRKPQHF
TGTGCCTGGAGTCCCGGGGGGCGTAAGCCCCAGCATTTT
>many|.|TRBV6-5|TRBJ1-1
CASKTLGVAEAFF
TGTGCCAGCAAAACGTTAGGTGTGGCTGAAGCTTTCTTT
>.|TRBD1|TRBV15|TRBJ1-5
CATSKGQGASSNQPQHF
TGTGCCACCAGCAAAGGACAGGGGGCGTCTAGCAATCAGCCCCAGCATTTT
>few|.|TRBV6-5|TRBJ2-1
CASSLSRMGYNEQFF
TGTGCCAGCAGCCTCTCCCGTATGGGGTACAATGAGCAGTTCTTC
>.|.|TRBV5-6|TRBJ2-2
CASSLGVTARLTGELFF
TGTGCCAGCAGCTTGGGGGTCACAGCGAGACTAACCGGGGAGCTGTTTTTT
>.|TRBD1|TRBV30|TRBJ1-1
CARKQGSGTEAFF
TGTGCCCGGAAACAGGGGTCGGGAACTGAAGCTTTCTTT
>.|.|TRBV5-1|TRBJ2-5
CASSPRGDQETQYF
TGCGCCAGCAGCCCTAGGGGGGACCAAGAGACCCAGTACTTC
>.|.|TRBV5-6|TRBJ2-1
CASSLLGQYNEQFF
TGTGCCAGCAGCTTGTTGGGGCAGTACAATGAGCAGTTCTTC
>.|.|TRBV4-1|TRBJ2-3
CASSQDNNRDTQYF
TGCGCCAGCAGCCAAGATAACAATAGAGATACGCAGTATTTT
>.|.|TRBV11-2|TRBJ2-7
CASSLAPGSYEQYF
TGTGCCAGCAGCTTAGCTCCGGGGTCCTACGAGCAGTACTTC
>.|.|TRBV18|TRBJ2-7
CASSRFTSYEQYF
TGTGCCAGCTCACGATTTACCTCCTACGAGCAGTACTTC
>.|TRBD2|TRBV7-2|TRBJ2-1
CASSRTSGSDEQFF
TGTGCCAGCAGCCGGACTAGCGGGAGCGATGAGCAGTTCTTC
>.|.|TRBV7-9|TRBJ1-2
CAAAGRAGVLLRYGYTF
TGTGCCGCCGCCGGGCGTGCAGGGGTTCTTCTTAGATATGGCTACACCTTC
>.|.|TRBV6-6|TRBJ2-7
CASSFKTPPYEQYF
TGTGCCAGCAGTTTTAAAACTCCCCCCTACGAGCAGTACTTC
>.|TRBD1|TRBV4-3|TRBJ2-1
CASSQFGTGGEQFF
TGCGCCAGCAGCCAATTCGGGACAGGGGGTGAGCAGTTCTTC
>.|.|TRBV29-1|TRBJ2-1
CSGSRMNEQFF
TGCAGCGGGTCAAGGATGAATGAGCAGTTCTTC
>.|.|TRBV13|TRBJ1-3
CASSLDLLAGASGNTIYF
TGTGCCAGCAGCTTAGATCTCTTGGCGGGGGCGTCTGGAAACACCATATATTTT
>.|TRBD1|TRBV30|TRBJ1-2
CAWREPGTGGGVSYGYTF
TGTGCCTGGAGAGAGCCCGGGACAGGGGGTGGAGTGAGCTATGGCTACACCTTC
>few|.|TRBV6-1|TRBJ2-7
CASAKQYF
TGTGCATCCGCCAAGCAGTACTTC
>.|.|TRBV28|TRBJ2-2
CASNRSPTGGELFF
TGTGCCAGCAACCGGAGCCCCACGGGGGGGGAGCTGTTTTTT
>.|TRBD1|TRBV30|TRBJ1-5
CAWSEDRGLRPQHF
TGTGCCTGGAGCGAGGACAGGGGGCTTAGGCCCCAGCATTTT
>few|.|TRBV27|TRBJ1-5
CASRQTGLSNQPQHF
TGTGCCAGCAGACAGACAGGACTTAGCAATCAGCCCCAGCATTTT
>.|TRBD2|TRBV11-2|TRBJ2-3
CASAPGLATATQYF
TGTGCCAGCGCCCCGGGACTAGCGACGGCCACGCAGTATTTT
>.|.|TRBV4-2|TRBJ2-7
CASSQTIPLSYEQYF
TGTGCCAGCAGCCAGACTATCCCACTCTCCTACGAGCAGTACTTC
>few|TRBD1|TRBV7-6|TRBJ1-5
CASSPTGALSNQPQHF
TGTGCCAGCAGCCCGACAGGGGCCCTTAGCAATCAGCCCCAGCATTTT
>.|TRBD1|TRBV19|TRBJ1-1
CAAGQGVPEAFF
TGTGCGGCGGGACAGGGGGTTCCTGAAGCTTTCTTT
>.|.|TRBV25-1|TRBJ1-4
CASSVGRMPATNEKLFF
TGTGCCAGCAGTGTAGGACGGATGCCTGCAACTAATGAAAAACTGTTTTTT
>.|.|TRBV5-4|TRBJ1-1
CASSLAGRGSEAFF
TGTGCCAGCAGCTTGGCTGGACGGGGATCTGAAGCTTTCTTT
>.|.|TRBV15|TRBJ1-5
CATSRGAGQGWNQPQHF
TGTGCCACCAGCAGAGGAGCGGGGCAGGGGTGGAATCAGCCCCAGCATTTT
>.|.|TRBV21-1|TRBJ2-5
CASSKEGPRYQETQYF
TGTGCCAGCAGCAAAGAGGGACCTAGATACCAAGAGACCCAGTACTTC
>.|.|TRBV5-1|TRBJ2-3
CASSSLAVTDTQYF
TGCGCCAGCAGCTCATTAGCGGTCACAGATACGCAGTATTTT
>.|TRBD1|TRBV15|TRBJ2-1
CATSSQTGDEQFF
TGTGCCACCAGCAGCCAAACAGGGGATGAGCAGTTCTTC
>.|.|TRBV27|TRBJ2-1
CASSLAGPYNEQFF
TGTGCCAGCAGTTTAGCGGGCCCCTACAATGAGCAGTTCTTC
>.|.|TRBV10-3|TRBJ2-7
CATRAGFGGTYEQYF
TGTGCCACGAGGGCGGGATTTGGGGGTACCTACGAGCAGTACTTC
>.|.|TRBV7-8|TRBJ2-7
CASSLAVESSSYEQYF
TGTGCCAGCAGCTTAGCAGTGGAGAGTAGCTCCTACGAGCAGTACTTC
>once|.|TRBV5-1|TRBJ1-2
CASSLEGLSGYTF
TGCGCCAGCAGCTTGGAGGGGCTGTCGGGCTACACCTTC
>once|.|TRBV19|TRBJ1-5
CASSIRNSNQPQHF
TGTGCCAGTAGTATCCGCAATAGCAATCAGCCCCAGCATTTT
>.|.|TRBV14|TRBJ2-3
CASSRGFTDTQYF
TGTGCCAGCAGCCGGGGGTTCACAGATACGCAGTATTTT
>.|.|TRBV7-2|TRBJ2-5
CASKPPGRVQETQYF
TGTGCCAGCAAGCCGCCCGGAAGGGTCCAAGAGACCCAGTACTTC
>.|.|TRBV6-5|TRBJ1-1
CASSWGYQGTEAFF
TGTGCCAGCAGTTGGGGGTATCAGGGCACTGAAGCTTTCTTT
>.|TRBD1|TRBV6-4|TRBJ1-1
CASSDRGDRGPSNTEAFF
TGTGCCAGCAGTGACCGAGGGGACAGGGGGCCCTCGAACACTGAAGCTTTCTTT
>.|.|TRBV20-1|TRBJ1-3
CSASKADTIYF
TGCAGTGCCTCCAAGGCGGACACCATATATTTT
>.|.|TRBV7-3|TRBJ2-5
CASSPGRLQETQYF
TGTGCCAGCAGCCCCGGACGGCTCCAAGAGACCCAGTACTTC
>.|.|TRBV2|TRBJ1-5
CASSTPQGGFNQPQHF
TGTGCCAGCAGCACCCCCCAGGGAGGTTTCAATCAGCCCCAGCATTTT
>few|TRBD1|TRBV10-3|TRBJ2-1
CAISRTGDGVEQFF
TGTGCCATCAGTAGGACAGGGGATGGGGTTGAGCAGTTCTTC
>.|.|TRBV6-5|TRBJ1-5
CASSSDRNQPQHF
TGTGCCAGCAGCTCTGACAGAAATCAGCCCCAGCATTTT
>.|.|TRBV9|TRBJ2-1
CASSVRHNEQFF
TGTGCCAGCAGCGTTAGGCACAATGAGCAGTTCTTC
>.|.|TRBV4-1|TRBJ2-7
CASSQAAGQSYEQYF
TGCGCCAGCAGCCAAGCTGCCGGACAGTCATACGAGCAGTACTTC
>.|.|TRBV5-1|TRBJ1-3
CASSLAASASGNTIYF
TGCGCCAGCAGCTTGGCAGCCTCGGCATCTGGAAACACCATATATTTT
>.|.|TRBV29-1|TRBJ2-7
CSARDPPTGEQYF
TGCAGCGCTAGGGACCCTCCAACCGGCGAGCAGTACTTC
>.|TRBD1|TRBV7-2|TRBJ2-7
CASSFGGTGAHEQYF
TGTGCCAGCAGCTTCGGAGGGACAGGGGCCCACGAGCAGTACTTC